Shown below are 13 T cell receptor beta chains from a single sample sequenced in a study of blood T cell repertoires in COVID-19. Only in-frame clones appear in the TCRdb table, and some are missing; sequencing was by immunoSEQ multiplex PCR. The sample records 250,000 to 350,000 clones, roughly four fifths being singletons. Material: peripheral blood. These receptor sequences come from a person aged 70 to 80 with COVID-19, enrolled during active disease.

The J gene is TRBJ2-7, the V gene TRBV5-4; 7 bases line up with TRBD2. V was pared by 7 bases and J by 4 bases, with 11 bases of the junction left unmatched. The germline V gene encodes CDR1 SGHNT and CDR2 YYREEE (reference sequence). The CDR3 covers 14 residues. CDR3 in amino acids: CASGFIGREYEQYF. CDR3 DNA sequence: TGTGCCAGCGGTTTTATTGGGCGGGAGTACGAGCAGTACTTC.

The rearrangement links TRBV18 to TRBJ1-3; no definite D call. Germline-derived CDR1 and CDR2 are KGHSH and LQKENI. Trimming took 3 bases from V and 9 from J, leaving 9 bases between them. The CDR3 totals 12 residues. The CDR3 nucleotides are TGTGCCAGCTCACCCAATGAGGGCACCATATATTTT. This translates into CASSPNEGTIYF.

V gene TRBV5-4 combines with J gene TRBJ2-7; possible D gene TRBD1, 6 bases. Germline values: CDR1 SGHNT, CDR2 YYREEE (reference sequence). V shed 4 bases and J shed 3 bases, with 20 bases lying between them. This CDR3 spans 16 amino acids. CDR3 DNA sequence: TGTGCCAGCAGCCACCTCAAAACAGGGAGCCTCTACGAGCAGTACTTC. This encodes CASSHLKTGSLYEQYF.

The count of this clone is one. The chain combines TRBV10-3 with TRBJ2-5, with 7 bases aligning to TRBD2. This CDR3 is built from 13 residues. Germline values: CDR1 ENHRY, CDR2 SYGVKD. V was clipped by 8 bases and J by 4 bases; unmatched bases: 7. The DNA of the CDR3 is TGTGCCATCCGGTTTGGCGGGGGAGAGACCCAGTACTTC. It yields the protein CAIRFGGGETQYF.

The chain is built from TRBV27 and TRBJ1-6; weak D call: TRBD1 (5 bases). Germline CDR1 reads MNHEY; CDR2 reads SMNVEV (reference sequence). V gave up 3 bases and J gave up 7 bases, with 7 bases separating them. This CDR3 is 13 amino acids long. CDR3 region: CASSFRTNSPLHF. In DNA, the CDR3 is TGTGCCAGCAGTTTCAGGACAAATTCACCCCTCCACTTT.

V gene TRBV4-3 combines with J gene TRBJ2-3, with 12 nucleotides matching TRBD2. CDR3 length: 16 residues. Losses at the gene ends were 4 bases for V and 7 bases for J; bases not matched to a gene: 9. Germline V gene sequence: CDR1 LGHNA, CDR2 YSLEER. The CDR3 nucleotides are TGCGCCAGCAGCCTTCAACTAGCGGGGGGTTCGAATACGCAGTATTTT. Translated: CASSLQLAGGSNTQYF.

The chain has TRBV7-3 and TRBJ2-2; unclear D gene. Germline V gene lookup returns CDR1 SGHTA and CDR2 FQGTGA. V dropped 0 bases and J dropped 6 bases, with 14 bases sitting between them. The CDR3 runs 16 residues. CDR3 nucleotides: TGTGCCAGCAGCTTAACGGAGTTGTTTCCAGCCGGGGAGCTGTTTTTT. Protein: CASSLTELFPAGELFF.

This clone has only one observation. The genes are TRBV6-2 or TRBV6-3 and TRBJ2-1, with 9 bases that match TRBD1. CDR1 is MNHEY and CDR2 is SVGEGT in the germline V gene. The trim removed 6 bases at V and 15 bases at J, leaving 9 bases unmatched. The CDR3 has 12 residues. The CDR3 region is CASSHPQGAPFF. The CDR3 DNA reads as TGTGCCAGCAGCCATCCACAGGGGGCGCCGTTCTTC.

The CDR3 protein is CASSLRGTRTDTQYF. The CDR3, as DNA: TGCGCCAGCAGCTTGCGGGGTACCCGCACAGATACGCAGTATTTT. The V call is TRBV5-1, the J call TRBJ2-3; TRBD2 is a possible D gene (5 bases). This CDR3 is built from 15 residues. CDR1 and CDR2 (germline): SGHRS, YFSETQ. V was shortened by 1 base and J by 1 base, with 10 bases between the two germline ends.

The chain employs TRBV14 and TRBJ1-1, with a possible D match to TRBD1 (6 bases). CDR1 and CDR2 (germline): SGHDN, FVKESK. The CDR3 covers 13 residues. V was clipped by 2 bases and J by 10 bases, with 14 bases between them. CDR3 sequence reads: CASSQTGLVGAFF. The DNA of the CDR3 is TGTGCCAGCAGCCAAACAGGGCTGGTTGGAGCTTTCTTT. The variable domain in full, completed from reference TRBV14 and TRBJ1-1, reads EAGVTQFPSHSVIEKGQTVTLRCDPISGHDNLYWYRRVMGKEIKFLLHFVKESKQDESGMPNNRFLAERTGGTYSTLKVQPAELEDSGVYFCASSQTGLVGAFFGQGTRLTVV.

The CDR3 nucleotides are TGTGCCAGTGCCCCCGGAACTAGCGGCCCCTCCTACAATGAGCAGTTCTTC. It encodes CASAPGTSGPSYNEQFF. The chain is built from TRBV19 and TRBJ2-1; 8 nucleotides align to TRBD2. The ends lost 8 bases at V and 0 bases at J; junction bases unmatched: 12. The CDR3 contains 17 residues. Germline V gives CDR1 LNHDA, CDR2 SQIVND (reference sequence).

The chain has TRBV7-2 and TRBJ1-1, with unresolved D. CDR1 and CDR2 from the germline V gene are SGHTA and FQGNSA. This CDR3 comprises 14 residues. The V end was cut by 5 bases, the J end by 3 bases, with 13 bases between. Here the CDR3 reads CASSLGRTDTEAFF. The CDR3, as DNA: TGTGCCAGCAGCCTGGGGAGGACCGACACTGAAGCTTTCTTT.

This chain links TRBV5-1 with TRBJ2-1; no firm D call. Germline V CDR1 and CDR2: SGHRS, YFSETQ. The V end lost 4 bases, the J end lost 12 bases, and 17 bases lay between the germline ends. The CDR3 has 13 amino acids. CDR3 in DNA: TGCGCCAGCAGCAAAGTCGTTGGGTTAGCGCAGTTCTTC. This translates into CASSKVVGLAQFF.